This T cell receptor beta chain emerged from a study of PD-L1 blockade in urothelial cancer. Sample time point: pretreatment peripheral blood. Losses at the gene ends were 6 bases for V and 2 bases for J; bases not matched to a gene: 12. The CDR3 runs 16 residues. From germline, CDR1 is SGHRS and CDR2 YFSETQ. Here immunoSEQ multiplex PCR was the method, and the copy in TCRdb shows in-frame clones only, minus some. Among about 87,000 clones listed, roughly nine tenths were seen once. This chain uses TRBV5-1 with TRBJ2-3; 7 positions agree with TRBD2. This clonotype was obtained from a woman older than 75 with urothelial cancer. Here the sequenced sample was PBMCs, taken around atezolizumab (anti-PD-L1) treatment. DNA of the CDR3: TGCGCCAGCATCCCCGGGTGGGGAGGGACCACAGATACGCAGTATTTT. It translates to CASIPGWGGTTDTQYF.